Presented here are 24 T cell receptor beta chains from one specimen sequenced in a study of cytomegalovirus exposure and HLA in healthy donors. PCR employed 60 Vbeta and 13 Jbeta primers. Profiling relied on immunoSEQ multiplex PCR, and the TCRdb table lists in-frame clones only, not all of them. The repertoire holds about 90,000 clones, with 78% as singletons. The sample taken for sequencing was PBMCs. Receptors were obtained from a woman between 40 and 55 years old in good health and CMV-seropositive.

This chain links TRBV5-1 with TRBJ2-1, with a tentative D call TRBD1 (5 bases). This CDR3 comprises 12 residues. Per the germline V gene, CDR1 is SGHRS and CDR2 is YFSETQ. Trimming removed 2 bases at V and 7 bases at J, with 7 bases between. The CDR3 here is CASSFGANEQFF. The CDR3 DNA is TGCGCCAGCAGCTTTGGGGCAAATGAGCAGTTCTTC.

This clone was seen a handful of times. CDR3 in DNA: TGTGCCAGCAGCTTGAGTTTGGGCAGGCCATTAAAAGAAAAACTGTTTTTT. It encodes CASSLSLGRPLKEKLFF. The chain employs TRBV5-5 and TRBJ1-4; D is unresolved. Trimming left V 1 base short and J 8 bases short, with 21 bases between. The CDR3 length is 17 residues. CDR1 SGHKS and CDR2 YYEKEE come from the germline V gene (reference sequence).

The gene calls are TRBV18 and TRBJ2-7; the D gene is possibly TRBD1 (6 bases). Germline V gene sequence: CDR1 KGHSH, CDR2 LQKENI. The CDR3 contains 15 residues. V was pared by 2 bases and J by 4 bases, with 15 bases between. As DNA, the CDR3 is TGTGCCAGCTCACCAGCAACAGGGTTAGGGTACGAGCAGTACTTC. Its protein product is CASSPATGLGYEQYF.

This chain joins TRBV28 and TRBJ1-4, with D possibly being TRBD1 (5 bases). The ends were cut back, 1 base at V and 6 bases at J, with 12 bases in the middle. Germline loops: CDR1 MDHEN, CDR2 SYDVKM. There are 15 residues in the CDR3. DNA for the CDR3: TGTGCCAGCAGTTTATTAGGGGCATCCGATGAAAAACTGTTTTTT. Its translation is CASSLLGASDEKLFF.

A few counts support this clone. J is TRBJ1-1 and V is TRBV7-3; TRBD1 matches 7 bases. V dropped 5 bases and J dropped 2; count of bases not matched to a gene: 5. Per germline, CDR1 SGHTA and CDR2 FQGTGA. The CDR3 is 14 residues long. The CDR3, as DNA: TGTGCCAGCAGCGAAGGGACAGCTAACACTGAAGCTTTCTTT. The encoded protein is CASSEGTANTEAFF. The complete variable domain, with remaining parts taken from reference TRBV7-3 and TRBJ1-1, reads GAGVSQTPSNKVTEKGKYVELRCDPISGHTALYWYRQSLGQGPEFLIYFQGTGAADDSGLPNDRFFAVRPEGSVSTLKIQRTERGDSAVYLCASSEGTANTEAFFGQGTRLTVV.

A few counts support this clone. The CDR3 bases are TGTGCCAGCAGTTACAACATCGGCAATCAGCCCCAGCATTTT. As protein: CASSYNIGNQPQHF. J is TRBJ1-5 and V is TRBV6-5; D is unresolved. Looked up from germline, CDR1 is MNHEY and CDR2 is SVGAGI. The length of the CDR3 is 14 residues. Trimming removed 2 bases at V and 2 bases at J, with 7 bases between.

Comments on this clone: Germline is not matched at one junction end, which may reflect a read error. The CDR3 region has the DNA TGCAGTGCTAGAGATCCCCTCACAGGTGACTTT. This encodes CSARDPLTGDF. V is TRBV20-1 and J is TRBJ1-1; TRBD1 might be the D (5 bases). Per the germline V gene, CDR1 is DFQATT and CDR2 is SNEGSKA (reference sequence). The CDR3 is made up of 11 amino acids.

The chain uses TRBV6-4 and TRBJ2-1, with 11 bases identical to TRBD2. This CDR3 spans 16 amino acids. J was trimmed by 2 bases and V by 5 bases; bases with no gene match: 5. Germline-derived CDR1 and CDR2 are MRHNA and SNTAGT. The CDR3 here is CASSPLAGGPYNEQFF. The CDR3 region has the DNA TGTGCCAGCAGTCCCCTAGCGGGAGGCCCCTACAATGAGCAGTTCTTC.

This sequence joins TRBV28 and TRBJ2-7, with 11 bases that match TRBD2. The junction had 5 bases not matched to a gene; V was cut back by 6 bases and J by 1 base. The germline CDR1 and CDR2 sequences are MDHEN and SYDVKM. The CDR3 loop spans 15 amino acids. The CDR3 is CASRATSGGSYEQYF. In nucleotides, the CDR3 is TGTGCCAGCAGGGCCACTAGCGGGGGTTCCTACGAGCAGTACTTC.

The V and J genes are TRBV18 and TRBJ2-7; 7 bases align to TRBD1. The CDR3 is 14 amino acids. Germline CDR1 and CDR2: KGHSH and LQKENI. Unmatched junction bases numbered 6, after V lost 4 bases and J lost 3 bases. CDR3 in amino acids: CASSRETGLYEQYF. CDR3 in DNA: TGTGCCAGCTCACGGGAGACAGGGCTCTACGAGCAGTACTTC.

In DNA form, the CDR3 reads TGTGCCAGCAGTTTATTGATGGTAGCTAACTATGGCTACACCTTC. Amino acid sequence: CASSLLMVANYGYTF. The chain joins TRBV27 to TRBJ1-2; D remains unclear. Per the germline V gene, CDR1 is MNHEY and CDR2 is SMNVEV (reference sequence). V lost 1 base to trimming and J lost 0 bases, with 9 bases between them. This CDR3 contains 15 residues.

V is TRBV15 and J is TRBJ1-1; maybe TRBD1 (5 bases). The germline CDR1 and CDR2 sequences are LNHNV and YYDKDF (reference sequence). CDR3 length: 14 amino acids. Trimming removed 6 bases at V and 5 bases at J, with 16 bases between. CDR3 region: CATSGAQVETEAFF. The CDR3 DNA is TGTGCCACCAGTGGGGCGCAGGTGGAGACTGAAGCTTTCTTT.

The chain has TRBV27 and TRBJ2-2; D is undetermined. The CDR3 consists of 13 residues. Germline V gene lookup returns CDR1 MNHEY and CDR2 SMNVEV (reference sequence). V was clipped by 8 bases and J by 8 bases, with 15 bases between them. CDR3 sequence (DNA): TGTGCCAGCTGTGTCGGGTCAGTGGGGGAGCTGTTTTTT. It specifies CASCVGSVGELFF.

Here the CDR3 reads CASSYRGSGNTIYF. In DNA form, the CDR3 reads TGTGCCAGCAGTTATAGGGGGTCTGGAAACACCATATATTTT. The gene calls are TRBV6-5 and TRBJ1-3; D is possibly TRBD1 (6 bases). Germline V gene lookup returns CDR1 MNHEY and CDR2 SVGAGI. The CDR3 has 14 residues. V shed 3 bases and J shed 1 base, with 7 bases lying between them.

V usage is TRBV11-1 and J usage is TRBJ2-1; TRBD2 matches at 7 bases. The germline CDR1 and CDR2 sequences are SGHAT and FQDESV (reference sequence). The trim removed 1 base at V and 7 bases at J, leaving 16 bases unmatched. The CDR3 spans 18 residues. CDR3 coding DNA: TGTGCCAGCAGCTTAGAACGAGGAGGCGGGAGATCTAGGAATGAGCAGTTCTTC. Residues: CASSLERGGGRSRNEQFF.

The chain joins TRBV11-3 to TRBJ2-7, with TRBD2 identical over 12 bases. Unmatched junction bases numbered 5, after V lost 2 bases and J lost 3 bases. This CDR3 contains 16 residues. Germline V gives CDR1 SGHNT, CDR2 YENEEA. The CDR3, as DNA: TGTGCCAGCAGCTTATGGGCTAGCGGGAGGGTCTACGAGCAGTACTTC. It is translated as CASSLWASGRVYEQYF.

The V and J genes are TRBV15 and TRBJ1-4, with 9 bases lining up with TRBD1. The CDR3 has 15 amino acids. The junction had 6 bases not matched to a gene; V was cut back by 2 bases and J by 8 bases. Germline loops: CDR1 LNHNV, CDR2 YYDKDF (reference sequence). CDR3: CATSRPRTGDEKLFF. The CDR3 nucleotides read TGTGCCACCAGCAGACCCAGGACAGGGGACGAAAAACTGTTTTTT.

The V call is TRBV5-1, the J call TRBJ2-3; D is ambiguous. The CDR3 is made up of 14 amino acids. CDR1 is SGHRS, CDR2 YFSETQ, per germline. Trimming cost V 0 bases and J 5 bases, with 10 bases left between them. The CDR3, as DNA: TGCGCCAGCAGCTTGGTGGCCTTCAGAGATACGCAGTATTTT. Translating gives CASSLVAFRDTQYF.

Regarding this clone: This same CDR3 is encoded by further DNA sequences in the sample. The chain joins TRBV4-3 to TRBJ2-7; 12 nucleotides line up with TRBD2. From germline, CDR1 is LGHNA and CDR2 YSLEER. The CDR3 consists of 15 residues. V was clipped by 3 bases and J by 4 bases; unmatched bases: 4. CDR3 sequence reads: CASSQTSGSSYEQYF. As DNA, the CDR3 is TGCGCCAGCAGCCAGACTAGCGGGAGTAGTTACGAGCAGTACTTC.

This chain joins TRBV5-1 and TRBJ1-4; no firm D call. The CDR3 covers 15 residues. Trimming left V 1 base short and J 0 bases short, with 7 bases between. Germline loops: CDR1 SGHRS, CDR2 YFSETQ. The CDR3 protein is CASSLFSATNEKLFF. The CDR3 DNA follows: TGCGCCAGCAGCTTGTTCAGTGCAACTAATGAAAAACTGTTTTTT.

The chain is built from TRBV29-1 and TRBJ2-7, with D possibly TRBD2 on 5 matching bases. Trimming took off 1 base at V and 7 bases at J, with 20 bases between the two ends. CDR1 SQVTM and CDR2 ANQGSEA come from the germline V gene. This CDR3 is 15 amino acids long. The CDR3 here is CSVEGRHGRLEEQYF. The CDR3 DNA follows: TGCAGCGTTGAAGGCAGACATGGGAGATTAGAGGAGCAGTACTTC.

In regard to this clone: Other DNA variants within this sample encode the same CDR3. The genes are TRBV7-9 and TRBJ2-5; unclear D gene. From germline, CDR1 is SEHNR and CDR2 FQNEAQ (reference sequence). Trimming took off 4 bases at V and 2 bases at J, with 2 bases between the two ends. CDR3 length: 11 residues. In nucleotides, the CDR3 is TGTGCCAGCAGCTCGCAAGAGACCCAGTACTTC. Translating it yields CASSSQETQYF.

A few counts support this clone. The chain carries TRBV4-1 and TRBJ2-3; perhaps TRBD1 as D (5 bases). This CDR3 contains 15 residues. CDR1 is MGHRA, CDR2 YSYEKL, per germline. Trimming cost V 2 bases and J 5 bases, with 14 bases left between them. The CDR3: CASSQLSTDIDTQYF. For the CDR3, the DNA is TGCGCCAGCAGCCAATTGAGTACGGACATAGATACGCAGTATTTT.

The chain uses TRBV29-1 and TRBJ2-3, with D perhaps TRBD2 (5 bases). Germline loops: CDR1 SQVTM, CDR2 ANQGSEA. This CDR3 comprises 13 residues. The V gene lost 5 bases and the J gene lost 0 bases, with 9 bases spanning the gap. CDR3 in amino acids: CSVLLASTDTQYF. The CDR3 DNA sequence: TGCAGCGTTCTCCTAGCTAGCACAGATACGCAGTATTTT.